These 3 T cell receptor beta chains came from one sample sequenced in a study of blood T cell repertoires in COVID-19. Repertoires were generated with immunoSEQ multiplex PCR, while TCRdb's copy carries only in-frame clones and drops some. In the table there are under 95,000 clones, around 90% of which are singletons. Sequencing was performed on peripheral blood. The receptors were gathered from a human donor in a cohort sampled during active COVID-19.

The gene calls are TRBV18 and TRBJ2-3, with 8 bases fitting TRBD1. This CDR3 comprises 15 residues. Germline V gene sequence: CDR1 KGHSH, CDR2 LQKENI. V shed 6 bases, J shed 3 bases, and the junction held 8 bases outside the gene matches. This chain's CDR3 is CASSLGQGSTDTQYF. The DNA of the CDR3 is TGTGCCAGCTCTCTCGGACAGGGTAGTACAGATACGCAGTATTTT.

CDR3 DNA sequence: TGTGCCAGCAGCCATGGGGCAGGTTCCGGAGATACGCAGTATTTT. This translates into CASSHGAGSGDTQYF. The genes are TRBV3-1 (or the pseudogene TRBV3-2) and TRBJ2-3; weak D call: TRBD1 (5 bases). Germline lookup yields CDR1 LGHDT and CDR2 YNNKEL (reference sequence). V was clipped by 3 bases and J by 5 bases, with 15 bases between them. This CDR3 comprises 15 residues.

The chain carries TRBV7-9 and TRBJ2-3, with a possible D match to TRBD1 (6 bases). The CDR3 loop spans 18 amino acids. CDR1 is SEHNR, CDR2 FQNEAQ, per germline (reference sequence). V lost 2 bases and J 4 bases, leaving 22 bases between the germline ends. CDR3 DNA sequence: TGTGCCAGCAGCTTATTAACGGCCGGGCCAGGGGAGTCAGATACGCAGTATTTT. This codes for CASSLLTAGPGESDTQYF.